This T cell receptor beta chain was captured by sequencing in a study of blood T cells in healthy people across ages. Study-level points and caveats: Percentage of naive T cells showed a strong correlation with TCR beta diversity.

CDR3 length equals 15 residues. CDR1 is ENHRY, CDR2 SYGVKD, per germline. V shed 2 bases and J 8 bases; nucleotides not matched to a gene: 4. The authors ran a second PCR of about 6 to 11 cycles using a sample-barcoded 5' primer and a J-beta primer mix. Each cDNA molecule was tagged by a template-switch adaptor that had 12 random nucleotides. TCRdb processed the 5' RACE reads anew with MiXCR; each CDR3 protein has one entry. The repertoire includes about a million distinct CDR3 sequences, about 53% of them detected once, and 20% to 25% sits in the top ten. Each donor gave about 9.3 milliliters of peripheral blood. This clonotype showed up just a few times. What it binds is not known.

The chain has TRBV10-3 and TRBJ2-4, with TRBD2 matching 12 bases. Sequenced input: blood. The TCR comes from a woman aged 55-70 years in good health. The CDR3 loop is CAISETSGGWDIQYF. The CDR3 coding sequence is TGTGCCATCAGTGAGACTAGCGGGGGGTGGGACATTCAGTACTTC.